This entry describes one T cell receptor (beta chain). These data originate in a study of CD8 T cells in Susac syndrome. Study at large: When blood was drawn, the patients with Susac syndrome were therapy-naive, on corticosteroids, or on intravenous immunoglobulin alone.

This CDR3 is 16 amino acids long. V lost 0 bases, J lost 5 bases, and 16 bases lay in between. CDR1 and CDR2 from the germline V gene are LGHDT and YNNKEL (reference sequence). Random-hexamer reverse transcription was applied to roughly 0.5 to 1 ug RNA. Multiplex immunoSEQ PCR targeted 54 Vbeta and 13 Jbeta TCR beta segments. TCRdb reprocessed the immunoSEQ multiplex PCR reads with MiXCR, giving one entry per CDR3 protein. Of around 81,000 distinct CDR3 sequences listed, nearly 95% were seen once; the top ten hold around 0.94%. Material: CD8+ T cells from PBMCs. The TCR was taken from a human donor with Susac syndrome. The chain employs TRBV3-1 and TRBJ2-5; D perhaps matches TRBD2 (5 bases). In nucleotides, the CDR3 is TGTGCCAGCAGCCAAGAACTAGATCCCTCGGAGGAGACCCAGTACTTC. Encoded protein: CASSQELDPSEETQYF.